Listed here are 22 T cell receptor beta chains from one sample, sequenced in a study of T cell responses to AZD1222 COVID-19 vaccine. TCRdb keeps only in-frame clones here, not all; method: immunoSEQ multiplex PCR. The sample yields 250,000 or so clones, just over 90% seen once. The sample consisted of peripheral blood, taken on day 0 of AZD1222 vaccination. The receptor set was obtained from an adult in good health.

In this sample, this clone turned up once. This chain joins TRBV28 and TRBJ1-6; D ambiguous. This CDR3 is 16 amino acids long. CDR1 is MDHEN, CDR2 SYDVKM, per germline. Trimming took 8 bases from V and 0 from J, leaving 14 bases between them. The CDR3 reads CASGLQVRSYNSPLHF. The DNA for the CDR3 is TGTGCCAGCGGACTTCAGGTGCGCTCCTATAATTCACCCCTCCACTTT.

This chain connects TRBV30 to TRBJ1-5; D gene unclear. This CDR3 has 14 residues. Germline values: CDR1 GTSNPN, CDR2 SVGIG (reference sequence). With 0 bases removed from V and 12 bases from J, the gap between germline ends came to 18 bases. The CDR3 DNA reads as TGTGCCTGGAGTGTAAGTATTACGGGAGCTCTCCAGCATTTT. Its protein product is CAWSVSITGALQHF.

V gene TRBV19 combines with J gene TRBJ2-6; either TRBD1 or TRBD2 may supply D (5 bases each). This CDR3 is built from 13 residues. V lost 11 bases and J 0 bases, leaving 8 bases between the germline ends. The germline V gene has CDR1 LNHDA and CDR2 SQIVND (reference sequence). CDR3 nucleotide sequence: TGTGCCGTTGGGGGCTCTGGGGCCAACGTCCTGACTTTC. Translating it yields CAVGGSGANVLTF.

This chain links TRBV2 with TRBJ2-7; 10 bases line up with TRBD2. The CDR3 has 14 residues. Germline CDR1 and CDR2: SNHLY and FYNNEI. J lost 7 bases, V lost 8 bases, and 11 bases had no gene match. The CDR3 sequence is CASQETSGVGEQYF. The CDR3 DNA sequence: TGTGCCAGCCAAGAAACTAGCGGGGTCGGGGAGCAGTACTTC.

The chain recombines TRBV10-3 with TRBJ2-7; TRBD1 might be the D (5 bases). V lost 6 bases and J lost 2, with 8 bases in between. Germline V gives CDR1 ENHRY, CDR2 SYGVKD. CDR3 length: 12 residues. The CDR3 spells CAIRGPTYEQYF. CDR3 DNA: TGTGCCATCAGGGGGCCCACCTACGAGCAGTACTTC.

The chain couples TRBV11-3 to TRBJ2-5; D perhaps matches TRBD2 (6 bases). Trimming pared 1 base from V and 5 bases from J, leaving 8 bases between. Germline V gives CDR1 SGHNT, CDR2 YENEEA. This CDR3 is built from 13 residues. CDR3 DNA: TGTGCCAGCAGCTTAGGCGGGAAGGAGACCCAGTACTTC. Translated: CASSLGGKETQYF. The variable domain in full, with the rest retrieved from reference TRBV11-3 and TRBJ2-5, is EAGVVQSPRYKIIEKKQPVAFWCNPISGHNTLYWYLQNLGQGPELLIRYENEEAVDDSQLPKDRFSAERLKGVDSTLKIQPAELGDSAVYLCASSLGGKETQYFGPGTRLLVL.

In this sample, this clone turned up a few times. This chain uses TRBV7-9 with TRBJ1-3; D unclear. Germline lookup yields CDR1 SEHNR and CDR2 FQNEAQ (reference sequence). V gave up 5 bases and J gave up 0 bases, with 17 bases separating them. The CDR3 is 17 amino acids. In DNA, the CDR3 is TGTGCCAGCAGCCCCAATCTTTCGACTCGCTCTGGAAACACCATATATTTT. It is translated as CASSPNLSTRSGNTIYF. The complete variable domain, with remaining parts taken from reference TRBV7-9 and TRBJ1-3, reads DTGVSQNPRHKITKRGQNVTFRCDPISEHNRLYWYRQTLGQGPEFLTYFQNEAQLEKSRLLSDRFSAERPKGSFSTLEIQRTEQGDSAMYLCASSPNLSTRSGNTIYFGEGSWLTVV.

The chain recombines TRBV2 with TRBJ1-5, with 9 positions matching TRBD1. The CDR3 consists of 15 residues. The J segment lost 3 bases and the V segment lost 5 bases, leaving 5 bases of the junction unmatched. CDR1 and CDR2 (germline): SNHLY, FYNNEI. CDR3 amino acids: CASSLDRGDNQPQHF. CDR3 DNA: TGTGCCAGCAGTTTGGACAGGGGCGACAATCAGCCCCAGCATTTT. The entire variable domain, with the rest obtained from reference TRBV2 and TRBJ1-5, is as follows: EPEVTQTPSHQVTQMGQEVILRCVPISNHLYFYWYRQILGQKVEFLVSFYNNEISEKSEIFDDQFSVERPDGSNFTLKIRSTKLEDSAMYFCASSLDRGDNQPQHFGDGTRLSIL.

This sequence joins TRBV6-5 and TRBJ1-5; D is undetermined. The CDR3 has 16 residues. Trimming shortened V by 4 bases and J by 1 base, and 14 bases separated the two germline ends. Germline V gene lookup returns CDR1 MNHEY and CDR2 SVGAGI. The DNA for the CDR3 is TGTGCCAGCAGTTCCGTCGGGGTAGCGAGCAATCAGCCCCAGCATTTT. Amino acids: CASSSVGVASNQPQHF.

Concerning this clone: Other DNA sequences from this sample encode an identical CDR3 as well. This chain uses TRBV27 with TRBJ1-5, with TRBD1 as a possible D gene (6 bases). Germline V gives CDR1 MNHEY, CDR2 SMNVEV (reference sequence). The CDR3 is made up of 12 amino acids. Between the trimmed V and J ends, which lost 9 bases and 6 bases, there was a span of 12 bases. CDR3 residues: CASSDRGQPQHF. CDR3 DNA sequence: TGTGCCAGTTCGGACAGAGGTCAGCCCCAGCATTTT.

The CDR3 spells CASSRDFLDEQFF. CDR3 bases: TGTGCCAGCAGTAGGGACTTTTTGGATGAGCAGTTCTTC. The J gene is TRBJ2-1, the V gene TRBV28, with D possibly matching TRBD2 (6 bases). Trimming stripped 5 bases from V and 8 bases from J, with 13 bases between. Germline V gives CDR1 MDHEN, CDR2 SYDVKM. The CDR3 has 13 amino acids.

The chain carries TRBV7-2 and TRBJ2-7, with a tentative D call TRBD1 (5 bases). The CDR3 loop spans 14 amino acids. V lost 4 bases, J lost 2 bases, and 12 bases lay in between. From germline, CDR1 is SGHTA and CDR2 FQGNSA. The CDR3, as DNA: TGTGCCAGCAGCTACCTCCAGGGAACCTACGAGCAGTACTTC. It codes for CASSYLQGTYEQYF.

The V gene is TRBV7-9, the J gene TRBJ2-2; possible D gene TRBD1, 5 bases. V was cut by 7 bases and J by 5 bases, with 14 bases left in between. From germline, CDR1 is SEHNR and CDR2 FQNEAQ (reference sequence). The CDR3 is made up of 14 amino acids. Written as DNA, the CDR3 is TGTGCCAGCACCCCAGGTACAGGAACCGGGGAGCTGTTTTTT. The encoded protein is CASTPGTGTGELFF.

The genes are TRBV3-1 (or the pseudogene TRBV3-2) and TRBJ2-7; TRBD2 aligns across 7 bases. This CDR3 comprises 16 residues. V lost 1 base, J lost 7 bases, and 13 bases stayed unmatched. Looked up from germline, CDR1 is LGHDT and CDR2 is YNNKEL (reference sequence). CDR3 coding DNA: TGTGCCAGCAGCCAAGGGGGTGACTGGGGCGGGAGAGAGCAGTACTTC. Translated, it gives CASSQGGDWGGREQYF.

This sequence joins TRBV5-1 and TRBJ2-5; D is tentatively TRBD1 or TRBD2 (5 bases each). Germline CDR1 SGHRS, CDR2 YFSETQ. The CDR3 runs 17 residues. Trimming removed 1 base at V and 5 bases at J, with 21 bases between. DNA of the CDR3: TGCGCCAGCAGCTTGTTAGGTCTGAGGGGATCCGGGGAGACCCAGTACTTC. It encodes CASSLLGLRGSGETQYF.

The chain has TRBV6-5 and TRBJ1-1; D not resolved. Germline V gene sequence: CDR1 MNHEY, CDR2 SVGAGI. V lost 2 bases, J lost 5 bases, and 12 bases lay in between. The CDR3 totals 14 residues. This chain's CDR3 is CASSYEGSGTEAFF. The DNA of the CDR3 is TGTGCCAGCAGTTACGAGGGATCTGGTACTGAAGCTTTCTTT.

This clone was recorded once. As DNA, the CDR3 is TGTGCCAGCAGTCTAGTCCGGCTGAATGAGCAGTTCTTC. Amino acids: CASSLVRLNEQFF. This chain connects TRBV6-2 or TRBV6-3 to TRBJ2-1; no clear D gene. V was clipped by 5 bases and J by 7 bases, with 12 bases between them. CDR3 length: 13 residues. The germline V gene encodes CDR1 MNHEY and CDR2 SVGEGT.

V gene TRBV7-2 combines with J gene TRBJ2-7; 13 bases agree with TRBD2. The germline gives CDR1 SGHTA, CDR2 FQGNSA. The CDR3 covers 15 residues. V dropped 2 bases and J dropped 2; count of bases not matched to a gene: 0. CDR3 in DNA: TGTGCCAGCAGCTTAACTAGCGGGAGGGCCTACGAGCAGTACTTC. Translation gives CASSLTSGRAYEQYF. The full variable domain, in which reference TRBV7-2 and TRBJ2-7 provide the parts outside the CDR3, is GAGVSQSPSNKVTEKGKDVELRCDPISGHTALYWYRQSLGQGLEFLIYFQGNSAPDKSGLPSDRFSAERTGGSVSTLTIQRTQQEDSAVYLCASSLTSGRAYEQYFGPGTRLTVT.

The chain recombines TRBV4-1 with TRBJ2-3, with 11 positions matching TRBD2. The CDR3 is 18 amino acids. V trimming: 3 bases; J trimming: 3 bases; junction bases outside the gene matches: 11. Per germline, CDR1 MGHRA and CDR2 YSYEKL. The CDR3 sequence: CASSHPLRSSGRTDTQYF. CDR3 coding DNA: TGCGCCAGCAGCCATCCCCTAAGGTCTAGCGGGAGGACAGATACGCAGTATTTT.

The chain couples TRBV28 to TRBJ1-4, with D perhaps TRBD1 (5 bases). CDR1 MDHEN and CDR2 SYDVKM come from the germline V gene. Trimming pared 6 bases from V and 8 bases from J, leaving 13 bases between. The CDR3 is 13 residues long. CDR3 DNA sequence: TGTGCCAGCAGCGGGGGAGGCCGGGAAAAACTGTTTTTT. This codes for CASSGGGREKLFF.

A few counts support this clone. This chain links TRBV3-1 (or the pseudogene TRBV3-2) with TRBJ1-3; a possible D gene is TRBD1 (6 bases). Germline V gene sequence: CDR1 LGHDT, CDR2 YNNKEL (reference sequence). V was trimmed by 6 bases and J by 2 bases, leaving 17 bases between them. The CDR3 is 16 residues long. The CDR3 region has the DNA TGTGCCAGCAGGGACCACGGCAGGGGAACTGGAAACACCATATATTTT. Translating it yields CASRDHGRGTGNTIYF.

The rearrangement links TRBV5-5 to TRBJ2-2; no firm D call. The ends were cut back, 1 base at V and 2 bases at J, with 12 bases in the middle. The CDR3 has 16 residues. The germline gives CDR1 SGHKS, CDR2 YYEKEE (reference sequence). CDR3: CASSLFGGTNTGELFF. The CDR3 coding sequence is TGTGCCAGCAGCTTGTTTGGTGGAACCAACACCGGGGAGCTGTTTTTT.